One sample yielded the 18 T cell receptor beta chains listed below, sequenced in a study of T cell responses to AZD1222 COVID-19 vaccine. Data came from immunoSEQ multiplex PCR; TCRdb stores just in-frame clones and leaves some out. The table records approximately 140,000 clones, approximately 89% of them present only once. Source: peripheral blood, taken on day 0 of AZD1222 vaccination. These receptors came from an adult in good health.

The V call is TRBV6-5, the J call TRBJ1-2; no firm D call. The CDR3 totals 15 residues. The germline V gene encodes CDR1 MNHEY and CDR2 SVGAGI. V lost 0 bases, J lost 8 bases, and 16 bases lay in between. The DNA for the CDR3 is TGTGCCAGCAGTTACTCGAGGGCCCCCATCGGGGGCTACACCTTC. Its translation: CASSYSRAPIGGYTF.

The gene calls are TRBV4-2 and TRBJ1-2; D is perhaps TRBD1 (6 bases). The CDR3 has 16 residues. Germline CDR1 reads LGHNA; CDR2 reads YNFKEQ. Trimming left V 0 bases short and J 8 bases short, with 19 bases between. CDR3 sequence: CASSQEWDPGDHGYTF. The CDR3, as DNA: TGTGCCAGCAGCCAAGAATGGGACCCAGGGGACCACGGCTACACCTTC.

The genes are TRBV7-2 and TRBJ2-1, with D perhaps given as TRBD1 or TRBD2 (5 bases each). CDR1 SGHTA and CDR2 FQGNSA come from the germline V gene. V was clipped by 5 bases and J by 7 bases, with 21 bases between them. CDR3 length: 16 amino acids. The CDR3, as DNA: TGTGCCAGCAGCCCTAGTACAGGCGTTACGGGAAATGAGCAGTTCTTC. Its translation is CASSPSTGVTGNEQFF.

The rearrangement joins TRBV19 to TRBJ1-3; possible D gene TRBD1, 5 bases. Germline-derived CDR1 and CDR2 are LNHDA and SQIVND (reference sequence). Trimming stripped 5 bases from V and 4 bases from J, with 21 bases between. The CDR3 runs 17 residues. The CDR3 nucleotides read TGTGCCAGTAGTCGAGGGACCTACAACACGCTCGGAAACACCATATATTTT. This gives the protein CASSRGTYNTLGNTIYF.

The V call is TRBV5-6, the J call TRBJ2-7; TRBD2 is a possible D gene (6 bases). The CDR3 length is 13 residues. V gave up 1 base and J gave up 6 bases, with 11 bases separating them. Germline V lookup: CDR1 SGHDT, CDR2 YYEEEE. The CDR3 region has the DNA TGTGCCAGCAGCTTGTGGGGGGAAGTCGAGCAGTACTTC. Protein: CASSLWGEVEQYF.

The J gene is TRBJ1-5, the V gene TRBV18; TRBD1 matches 8 bases. The CDR3 contains 18 residues. Trimming took 6 bases from V and 3 from J; bases not matched to a gene: 16. In germline, CDR1 is KGHSH, CDR2 LQKENI. The DNA of the CDR3 is TGTGCCAGCTCTCCGGACAGGGTCAGCCTAGCCACCAATCAGCCCCAGCATTTT. Translation gives CASSPDRVSLATNQPQHF.

The genes are TRBV30 and TRBJ2-1; D possibly corresponds to TRBD2 (6 bases). The CDR3 is made up of 12 amino acids. The V end lost 2 bases, the J end lost 9 bases, and 11 bases lay between the germline ends. Germline CDR1 and CDR2: GTSNPN and SVGIG (reference sequence). CDR3: CAWSRLVPEQFF. Here the CDR3 DNA reads TGTGCCTGGAGTCGACTAGTCCCTGAGCAGTTCTTC.

This sequence joins TRBV6-2 or TRBV6-3 and TRBJ2-2; the match to TRBD1 covers 8 bases. The CDR3 is 15 amino acids. The V and J ends lost 4 bases and 6 bases, in that order; junction bases with no gene match: 7. Germline V gene data show CDR1 as MNHEY and CDR2 as SVGEGT. CDR3 sequence (DNA): TGTGCCAGCAGTTCCCGGACAGGGTTGGCCGGGGAGCTGTTTTTT. Amino acids: CASSSRTGLAGELFF.

This chain links TRBV5-1 with TRBJ1-5, with a weak D call TRBD1 (6 bases). V lost 0 bases and J 5 bases, leaving 6 bases between the germline ends. Per germline, CDR1 SGHRS and CDR2 YFSETQ. The CDR3 is made up of 13 amino acids. CDR3 in DNA: TGCGCCAGCAGCTTGGGGACAGATCAGCCCCAGCATTTT. Amino acid sequence: CASSLGTDQPQHF.

This clone was counted a few times. The chain couples TRBV10-3 to TRBJ1-2; unclear D gene. The CDR3 is made up of 13 amino acids. Germline V gene data show CDR1 as ENHRY and CDR2 as SYGVKD. With 2 bases removed from V and 2 bases from J, the gap between germline ends came to 6 bases. CDR3 loop: CAISEETNYGYTF. The CDR3 bases are TGTGCCATCAGTGAGGAGACCAACTATGGCTACACCTTC.

This chain joins TRBV9 and TRBJ1-2; 9 nucleotides align to TRBD1. Germline lookup yields CDR1 SGDLS and CDR2 YYNGEE. With 2 bases clipped from V and 2 bases from J, the junction kept 4 bases outside the gene matches. The CDR3 is made up of 15 amino acids. This CDR3 reads CASSVTGGRNYGYTF. CDR3 sequence (DNA): TGTGCCAGCAGCGTGACAGGGGGAAGGAACTATGGCTACACCTTC.

This sequence joins TRBV27 and TRBJ1-2; D is possibly TRBD1 (5 bases). This CDR3 contains 16 residues. Trimming took off 6 bases at V and 0 bases at J, with 17 bases between the two ends. CDR1 is MNHEY, CDR2 SMNVEV, per germline (reference sequence). CDR3 amino acids: CASRRLSGATNYGYTF. The CDR3 DNA follows: TGTGCCAGCAGACGACTTTCCGGGGCAACTAACTATGGCTACACCTTC.

This clone showed up just once. This rearrangement joins TRBV28 to TRBJ1-1, with D hard to call. Trimming removed 6 bases from V and 6 bases from J, with 14 bases in between. CDR1 is MDHEN, CDR2 SYDVKM, per germline. There are 13 residues in the CDR3. Here the CDR3 reads CASRSRGRAEAFF. The CDR3 coding sequence is TGTGCCAGCAGGTCCCGAGGGCGGGCTGAAGCTTTCTTT.

The V and J genes are TRBV12-3 or TRBV12-4 and TRBJ2-1; TRBD1 matches 8 bases. The CDR3 runs to 12 residues. V dropped 6 bases and J dropped 12; count of bases not matched to a gene: 7. In nucleotides, the CDR3 is TGTGCCAGCAGGGGACAGGTGCAAGGGCAGTTCTTC. The encoded protein is CASRGQVQGQFF.

The V call is TRBV2, the J call TRBJ2-2; tentative D call: TRBD2 (5 bases). Germline V gives CDR1 SNHLY, CDR2 FYNNEI. The V end lost 7 bases, the J end lost 3 bases, and 6 bases lay between the germline ends. There are 12 residues in the CDR3. For the CDR3, the DNA is TGTGCCAGCAAACTAGACACCGGGGAGCTGTTTTTT. Its translation is CASKLDTGELFF.

This clone was recorded once. The chain is built from TRBV7-2 and TRBJ1-2, with D hard to call. Germline V gene data show CDR1 as SGHTA and CDR2 as FQGNSA. The CDR3 spans 14 residues. V was trimmed by 5 bases and J by 0 bases, leaving 10 bases between them. The chain's CDR3 is CASSPRTANYGYTF. CDR3 DNA: TGTGCCAGCAGCCCACGGACGGCTAACTATGGCTACACCTTC.

The chain combines TRBV3-1 (or the pseudogene TRBV3-2) with TRBJ1-6; D gene unclear. Germline V gives CDR1 LGHDT, CDR2 YNNKEL (reference sequence). This CDR3 is built from 16 residues. The V end was cut by 4 bases, the J end by 6 bases, with 16 bases between. The chain's CDR3 is CASSPLGGAPNSPLHF. The CDR3 region has the DNA TGTGCCAGCAGCCCTCTGGGCGGCGCGCCTAATTCACCCCTCCACTTT.

The CDR3 sequence: CASRELNTEAFF. CDR3 bases: TGTGCCAGCCGGGAGTTGAACACTGAAGCTTTCTTT. The chain uses TRBV7-8 and TRBJ1-1; no reliable D call. V lost 8 bases to trimming and J lost 0 bases, with 7 bases between them. This CDR3 comprises 12 residues. Germline V gives CDR1 SGHVS, CDR2 FQNEAQ. Full variable domain (missing parts from reference TRBV7-8 and TRBJ1-1): GAGVSQSPRYKVAKRGQDVALRCDPISGHVSLFWYQQALGQGPEFLTYFQNEAQLDKSGLPSDRFFAERPEGSVSTLKIQRTQQEDSAVYLCASRELNTEAFFGQGTRLTVV.